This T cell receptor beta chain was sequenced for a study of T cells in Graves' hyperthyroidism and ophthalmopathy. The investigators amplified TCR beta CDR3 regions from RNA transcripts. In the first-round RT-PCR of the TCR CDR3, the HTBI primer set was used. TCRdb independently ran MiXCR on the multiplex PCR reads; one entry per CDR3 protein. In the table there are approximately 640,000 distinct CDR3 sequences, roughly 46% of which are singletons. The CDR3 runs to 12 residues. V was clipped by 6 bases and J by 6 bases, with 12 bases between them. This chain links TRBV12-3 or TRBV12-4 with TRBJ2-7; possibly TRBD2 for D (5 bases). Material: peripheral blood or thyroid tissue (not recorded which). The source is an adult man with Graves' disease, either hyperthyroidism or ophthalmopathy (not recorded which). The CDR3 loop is CASSPSGFEQYF. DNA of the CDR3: TGTGCCAGCAGCCCCAGCGGCTTCGAGCAGTACTTC.